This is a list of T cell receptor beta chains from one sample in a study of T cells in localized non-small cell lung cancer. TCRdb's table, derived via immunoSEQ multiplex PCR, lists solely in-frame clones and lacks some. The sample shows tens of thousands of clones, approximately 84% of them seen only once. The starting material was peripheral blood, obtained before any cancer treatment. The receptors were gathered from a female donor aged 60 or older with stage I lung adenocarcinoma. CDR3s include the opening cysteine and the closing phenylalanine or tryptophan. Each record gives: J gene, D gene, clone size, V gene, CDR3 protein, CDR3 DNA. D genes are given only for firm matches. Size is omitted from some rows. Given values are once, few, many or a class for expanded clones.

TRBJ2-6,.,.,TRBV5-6,CASSTRQTGANVLTF,TGTGCCAGCAGCACCCGACAGACTGGGGCCAACGTCCTGACTTTC
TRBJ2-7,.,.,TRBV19,CASSIEQDNSYEQYF,TGTGCCAGTAGTATAGAGCAGGATAACTCCTACGAGCAGTACTTC
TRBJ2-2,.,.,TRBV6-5,CASLNQPNTGELFF,TGTGCCAGCCTAAACCAGCCGAACACCGGGGAGCTGTTTTTT
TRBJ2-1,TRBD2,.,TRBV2,CASRTSGSYNEQFF,TGTGCCAGCAGGACTAGCGGATCTTACAATGAGCAGTTCTTC
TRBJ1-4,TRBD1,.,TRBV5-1,CASSAWTGDNEKLFF,TGCGCCAGCAGCGCTTGGACAGGGGATAATGAAAAACTGTTTTTT
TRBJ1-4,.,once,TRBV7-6,CASSPGPIFFLRGEEKLFF,TGTGCCAGCAGCCCGGGCCCCATCTTTTTCCTCCGTGGGGAAGAAAAACTGTTTTTT
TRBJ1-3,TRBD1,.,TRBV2,CASRTGGVNTIYF,TGTGCCAGCCGGACAGGGGGGGTAAACACCATATATTTT
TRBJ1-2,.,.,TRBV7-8,CASSLFREPPGGYTF,TGTGCCAGCAGCTTATTCCGGGAACCACCGGGAGGCTACACCTTC
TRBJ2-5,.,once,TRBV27,CASSTLLRLPETQYF,TGTGCCAGCAGTACATTACTACGCCTCCCCGAGACCCAGTACTTC
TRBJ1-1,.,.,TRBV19,CASRPLGKGAEAFF,TGTGCCAGTAGACCCTTAGGCAAAGGGGCTGAAGCTTTCTTT
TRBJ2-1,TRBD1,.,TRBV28,CASTQAGTGFHEQFF,TGTGCCAGCACCCAAGCCGGGACAGGGTTCCATGAGCAGTTCTTC